The 25 T cell receptor beta chains listed next were all sequenced from one sample in a study of blood T cell repertoires in COVID-19. Produced via immunoSEQ multiplex PCR; TCRdb's table is partial and in-frame only. Among about 60,000 clones, 91% were seen once, and the ten largest hold 2% to 2.5%. Source material: peripheral blood. These receptor sequences come from a man aged 60 to 69 with acute or convalescent COVID-19.

This chain connects TRBV27 to TRBJ2-7, with 10 bases that match TRBD1. The length of the CDR3 is 12 residues. Germline V gene data show CDR1 as MNHEY and CDR2 as SMNVEV (reference sequence). The V and J ends lost 11 bases and 2 bases, in that order; junction bases with no gene match: 3. The CDR3 sequence: CAVGQGAYEQYF. The CDR3 bases are TGTGCCGTAGGACAGGGGGCCTACGAGCAGTACTTC.

The rearrangement joins TRBV7-3 to TRBJ2-2; TRBD1 might be the D (5 bases). The V end was cut by 1 base, the J end by 0 bases, with 9 bases between. CDR3 length: 16 residues. Germline V gene data show CDR1 as SGHTA and CDR2 as FQGTGA. The CDR3 DNA sequence: TGTGCCAGCAGCTTAAGGGTGACAGCGAACACCGGGGAGCTGTTTTTT. Amino acid sequence: CASSLRVTANTGELFF.

This clone was recorded once. J is TRBJ1-1 and V is TRBV5-1; D unresolved. Germline V gene lookup returns CDR1 SGHRS and CDR2 YFSETQ. CDR3 length: 14 amino acids. V dropped 1 base and J dropped 6 bases, with 13 bases sitting between them. In nucleotides, the CDR3 is TGCGCCAGCAGCTTGTCCCCACAGTATGCTGAAGCTTTCTTT. Translated, it gives CASSLSPQYAEAFF.

The chain carries TRBV27 and TRBJ1-1; perhaps TRBD1 as D (5 bases). Germline lookup yields CDR1 MNHEY and CDR2 SMNVEV (reference sequence). CDR3 length: 12 residues. V was clipped by 2 bases and J by 11 bases, with 12 bases between them. CDR3: CASSLPGGRAFF. CDR3 sequence (DNA): TGTGCCAGCAGTTTACCCGGGGGGAGGGCTTTCTTT.

This clone was counted a single time. V usage is TRBV4-3 and J usage is TRBJ1-2, with 7 bases identical to TRBD1. This CDR3 region has 16 residues. Germline-derived CDR1 and CDR2 are LGHNA and YSLEER. After removal of 1 base from V and 0 bases from J, the junction contained 5 bases not matched to a gene. The CDR3 region has the DNA TGCGCCAGCAGCCAAGCGCGGGACAGCACTAACTATGGCTACACCTTC. Residues: CASSQARDSTNYGYTF.

This clone was recorded a few times. The V call is TRBV7-2, the J call TRBJ1-1; D is ambiguous. Looked up from germline, CDR1 is SGHTA and CDR2 is FQGNSA. V gave up 5 bases and J gave up 5 bases, with 12 bases separating them. The CDR3 consists of 13 residues. In DNA form, the CDR3 reads TGTGCCAGCAGCCCCCGTGCGAGGACTGAAGCTTTCTTT. Translated: CASSPRARTEAFF.

The chain joins TRBV5-1 to TRBJ1-6, with 8 positions matching TRBD1. The CDR3 length is 18 residues. After removal of 0 bases from V and 0 bases from J, the junction contained 5 bases not matched to a gene. Germline V gives CDR1 SGHRS, CDR2 YFSETQ. The CDR3 reads CASSLEQGGSSYNSPLHF. In DNA form, the CDR3 reads TGCGCCAGCAGCTTGGAACAGGGGGGGAGCTCCTATAATTCACCCCTCCACTTT.

The chain is built from TRBV3-1 (or the pseudogene TRBV3-2) and TRBJ2-6; D possibly corresponds to TRBD1 (6 bases). The CDR3 extends over 18 amino acids. V lost 2 bases and J lost 4, with 18 bases in between. Germline assignment: CDR1 LGHDT and CDR2 YNNKEL (reference sequence). CDR3 loop: CASSQTGTISFGANVLTF. The CDR3 DNA reads TGTGCCAGCAGCCAAACCGGGACAATTTCCTTCGGGGCCAACGTCCTGACTTTC.

The chain is built from TRBV6-2 or TRBV6-3 and TRBJ2-3; TRBD2 matches at 12 bases. CDR1 is MNHEY, CDR2 SVGEGT, per germline. CDR3 length: 17 amino acids. The trim removed 2 bases at V and 2 bases at J, leaving 5 bases unmatched. For the CDR3, the DNA is TGTGCCAGCAGTTACGGGTCTAGCGGGAGGGTCACAGATACGCAGTATTTT. This gives the protein CASSYGSSGRVTDTQYF.

This rearrangement joins TRBV6-2 or TRBV6-3 to TRBJ2-2; D is ambiguous. V shed 6 bases and J shed 5 bases, with 7 bases lying between them. The CDR3 totals 12 residues. Germline CDR1 MNHEY, CDR2 SVGEGT. The CDR3 loop is CASSPTTGELFF. Here the CDR3 DNA reads TGTGCCAGCAGCCCGACAACCGGGGAGCTGTTTTTT.

This clone is a singleton in its sample. The J gene is TRBJ1-2, the V gene TRBV5-1, with unresolved D. CDR1 SGHRS and CDR2 YFSETQ come from the germline V gene. There are 14 residues in the CDR3. Trimming took off 0 bases at V and 8 bases at J, with 14 bases between the two ends. The CDR3 coding sequence is TGCGCCAGCAGCTTGGATTCGTTCGCGGGCGGCTACACCTTC. Its translation is CASSLDSFAGGYTF. The whole variable domain, filled in from reference TRBV5-1 and TRBJ1-2, reads KAGVTQTPRYLIKTRGQQVTLSCSPISGHRSVSWYQQTPGQGLQFLFEYFSETQRNKGNFPGRFSGRQFSNSRSEMNVSTLELGDSALYLCASSLDSFAGGYTFGSGTRLTVV.

The rearrangement uses TRBV7-2 and TRBJ2-1; 7 positions match TRBD1. The CDR3 covers 13 residues. V shed 4 bases and J 8 bases; nucleotides not matched to a gene: 5. Germline loops: CDR1 SGHTA, CDR2 FQGNSA. CDR3 sequence: CASSYTGADEQFF. DNA of the CDR3: TGTGCCAGCAGCTACACAGGGGCGGATGAGCAGTTCTTC.

This chain uses TRBV12-5 with TRBJ2-7; TRBD1 agrees at 9 bases. V dropped 6 bases and J dropped 6; count of bases not matched to a gene: 9. The CDR3 spans 14 residues. The germline gives CDR1 LGHNT, CDR2 FRNRAP. Here the CDR3 DNA reads TGTGCTAGTGGCCAACAGGGGGCCCGGGGCGAGCAGTACTTC. This codes for CASGQQGARGEQYF.

The chain joins TRBV5-4 to TRBJ1-2, with D unclear. Trimming pared 7 bases from V and 5 bases from J, leaving 15 bases between. Germline V gene data show CDR1 as SGHNT and CDR2 as YYREEE (reference sequence). This CDR3 is built from 13 residues. DNA for the CDR3: TGTGCCAGCTCGGTCGACGAGGGTTATGGCTACACCTTC. Translation: CASSVDEGYGYTF. The full variable domain, in which reference TRBV5-4 and TRBJ1-2 provide the parts outside the CDR3, is ETGVTQSPTHLIKTRGQQVTLRCSSQSGHNTVSWYQQALGQGPQFIFQYYREEENGRGNFPPRFSGLQFPNYSSELNVNALELDDSALYLCASSVDEGYGYTFGSGTRLTVV.

The V gene is TRBV7-9, the J gene TRBJ1-1, with D maybe TRBD1 (5 bases). V gave up 4 bases and J gave up 1 base, with 10 bases separating them. The CDR3 length is 14 residues. Germline loops: CDR1 SEHNR, CDR2 FQNEAQ (reference sequence). CDR3: CASSWDFRNTEAFF. The CDR3, as DNA: TGTGCCAGCAGCTGGGACTTTCGGAACACTGAAGCTTTCTTT.

The V gene is TRBV24-1, the J gene TRBJ1-4; the D is unclear. CDR1 and CDR2 (germline): KGHDR, SFDVKD. Between the trimmed V and J ends, which lost 5 bases and 11 bases, there was a span of 14 bases. The CDR3 runs 13 residues. CDR3 bases: TGTGCCACCAGTGGAGTCGGGGAGGAGAAACTGTTTTTT. This translates into CATSGVGEEKLFF.

The rearrangement joins TRBV7-9 to TRBJ2-4, with TRBD1 matching 8 bases. CDR1 is SEHNR, CDR2 FQNEAQ, per germline (reference sequence). CDR3 size: 12 residues. Trimming cost V 7 bases and J 8 bases; bases outside gene matches: 4. The CDR3 DNA is TGTGCCAGCACCCCGACAGGGGACATTCAGTACTTC. Encoded protein: CASTPTGDIQYF.

This chain links TRBV5-4 with TRBJ1-1; possible D gene TRBD1, 5 bases. The CDR3 contains 13 residues. V lost 4 bases, J lost 3 bases, and 10 bases lay in between. The germline V gene encodes CDR1 SGHNT and CDR2 YYREEE (reference sequence). The CDR3: CASSGAGYTEAFF. The DNA for the CDR3 is TGTGCCAGCAGCGGGGCAGGTTACACTGAAGCTTTCTTT. The full variable domain, completed using reference TRBV5-4 and TRBJ1-1, is ETGVTQSPTHLIKTRGQQVTLRCSSQSGHNTVSWYQQALGQGPQFIFQYYREEENGRGNFPPRFSGLQFPNYSSELNVNALELDDSALYLCASSGAGYTEAFFGQGTRLTVV.

V is TRBV9 and J is TRBJ2-4, with D maybe TRBD1 (6 bases). Trimming stripped 0 bases from V and 3 bases from J, with 7 bases between. CDR3 length equals 14 residues. Germline assignment: CDR1 SGDLS and CDR2 YYNGEE. In nucleotides, the CDR3 is TGTGCCAGCAGCGTAGGAGGGGGCAAAAACATTCAGTACTTC. Translated: CASSVGGGKNIQYF.

The rearrangement uses TRBV6-2 or TRBV6-3 and TRBJ2-5; D is possibly TRBD2 (5 bases). Germline CDR1 MNHEY, CDR2 SVGEGT. The CDR3 spans 15 residues. The V end lost 5 bases, the J end lost 4 bases, and 17 bases lay between the germline ends. CDR3: CASSPSRGGGETQYF. The CDR3 DNA sequence: TGTGCCAGCAGTCCAAGCAGAGGAGGTGGAGAGACCCAGTACTTC.

The rearrangement joins TRBV4-1 to TRBJ2-5; 11 positions match TRBD1. V gave up 0 bases and J gave up 4 bases; unmatched junction bases: 4. This CDR3 has 16 amino acids. Germline lookup yields CDR1 MGHRA and CDR2 YSYEKL. CDR3 coding DNA: TGCGCCAGCAGCCAAGAAGGGACAGGGGGTGGAGAGACCCAGTACTTC. Amino acid sequence: CASSQEGTGGGETQYF.

The chain carries TRBV6-5 and TRBJ1-2, with a weak D call TRBD1 (5 bases). V gave up 2 bases and J gave up 0 bases, with 13 bases separating them. The CDR3 is 16 amino acids. CDR1 MNHEY and CDR2 SVGAGI come from the germline V gene. CDR3 sequence reads: CASSYNRRTPNYGYTF. CDR3 nucleotide sequence: TGTGCCAGCAGTTACAACAGGAGAACTCCTAACTATGGCTACACCTTC.

The chain employs TRBV5-5 and TRBJ1-1; the D gene is possibly TRBD1 (6 bases). The CDR3 is made up of 16 amino acids. The germline V and J ends were trimmed by 0 bases and 2 bases, with 14 bases remaining between them. Germline V gives CDR1 SGHKS, CDR2 YYEKEE (reference sequence). CDR3 DNA sequence: TGTGCCAGCAGCTTGGCCTCACAGGGCCCTAACACTGAAGCTTTCTTT. It encodes CASSLASQGPNTEAFF. The whole variable domain, remainder taken from reference TRBV5-5 and TRBJ1-1, is DAGVTQSPTHLIKTRGQQVTLRCSPISGHKSVSWYQQVLGQGPQFIFQYYEKEERGRGNFPDRFSARQFPNYSSELNVNALLLGDSALYLCASSLASQGPNTEAFFGQGTRLTVV.

This sequence joins TRBV11-1 and TRBJ2-7, with a tentative D call TRBD2 (5 bases). Between the trimmed V and J ends, which lost 10 bases and 2 bases, there was a span of 15 bases. This CDR3 has 13 residues. Germline-derived CDR1 and CDR2 are SGHAT and FQDESV (reference sequence). CDR3 bases: TGTGCCACCTCCCGGACTGCTACCTACGAGCAGTACTTC. It yields the protein CATSRTATYEQYF.

The chain is built from TRBV4-3 and TRBJ2-1; D not certain. Germline CDR1 and CDR2: LGHNA and YSLEER. With 0 bases removed from V and 8 bases from J, the gap between germline ends came to 14 bases. CDR3 size: 15 residues. Here the CDR3 DNA reads TGCGCCAGCAGCCAAGATCCGGTAAGCCGCGATGAGCAGTTCTTC. Translating it yields CASSQDPVSRDEQFF.